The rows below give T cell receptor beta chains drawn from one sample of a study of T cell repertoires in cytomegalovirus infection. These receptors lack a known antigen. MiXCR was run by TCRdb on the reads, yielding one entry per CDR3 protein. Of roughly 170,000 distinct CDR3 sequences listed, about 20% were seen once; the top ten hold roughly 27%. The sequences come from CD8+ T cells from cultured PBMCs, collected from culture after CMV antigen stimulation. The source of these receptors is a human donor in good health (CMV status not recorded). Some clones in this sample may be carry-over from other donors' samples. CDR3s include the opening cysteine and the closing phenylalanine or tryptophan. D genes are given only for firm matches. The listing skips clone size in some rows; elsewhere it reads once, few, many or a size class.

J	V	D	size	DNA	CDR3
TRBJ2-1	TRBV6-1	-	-	TGTGCCAGCAGTGACAGATTCCCACCAGATGAGCAGTTCTTC	CASSDRFPPDEQFF
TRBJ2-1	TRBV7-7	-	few	TGTGCCAGCAGCTTAACGACCGATACTAGCTCCTACAATGAGCAGTTCTTC	CASSLTTDTSSYNEQFF
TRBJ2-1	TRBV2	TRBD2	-	TGTGCCAGCAGATTAAGCAAGGGGACTAGGCAGCTCGCTAGGATGGATGAGCAGTTCTTC	CASRLSKGTRQLARMDEQFF
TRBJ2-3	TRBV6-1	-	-	TGTGCCAGCAGTGAATCCCATTCCACTGAGTTCGGCACGCAGTATTTT	CASSESHSTEFGTQYF
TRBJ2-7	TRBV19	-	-	TGTGCCAGTAGTATTTCGGGCGGCAACTACGAGCAGTACTTC	CASSISGGNYEQYF
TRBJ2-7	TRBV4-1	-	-	TGCGCCAGCAGCCAAAGGGCCGGAGGGGGTTTAGATTACGAGCAGTACTTC	CASSQRAGGGLDYEQYF
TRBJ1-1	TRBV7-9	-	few	TGTGCCAGCAGCTCCCTCGCTCAGGGTGAAGCTTTCTTT	CASSSLAQGEAFF
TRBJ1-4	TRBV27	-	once	TGTGCCAGCAAACCACAGGGAAGTTTTCGAGAAAAACTGTTTTTT	CASKPQGSFREKLFF
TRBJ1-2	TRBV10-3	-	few	TGTGCCATCAGTGAGTCGTCAGGGGAATACTATGGCTACACCTTC	CAISESSGEYYGYTF
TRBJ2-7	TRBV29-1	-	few	TGCAGCGTTGAACTGATGGAGGGTAAGCCCTACGAGCAGTACTTC	CSVELMEGKPYEQYF
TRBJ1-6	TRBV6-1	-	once	TGTGCCAGCAGAGACCAGTGGGGGATTAGCACCTATAATTCACCCCTCCACTTT	CASRDQWGISTYNSPLHF